This TCR beta chain was sequenced in a study of CD8+ T cells in alopecia areata. Study in general: Tofacitinib ran for 6 to 18 months before 6 months off drug. Overall study results and limits: Lesional scalp displayed greater clonality than normal scalp, most notably in alopecia totalis/universalis.

Extracted from the samples, RNA was reverse transcribed into cDNA to serve as the sequencing template. Here immunoSEQ multiplex PCR was the method, and the copy in TCRdb shows in-frame clones only, minus some. The table includes some 150,000 clones, under 60% detected once. Germline lookup yields CDR1 SGHRS and CDR2 YFSETQ. V was trimmed by 4 bases and J by 3 bases, leaving 11 bases between them. The CDR3 is 13 residues long. There are a few counts of this clone. Its antigen is undetermined. The rearrangement uses TRBV5-1 and TRBJ2-7, with D possibly being TRBD2 (5 bases). The sequences come from CD4+ T cells sorted from blood, collected at week 0. The receptor was isolated from a human donor with alopecia areata. CDR3 sequence reads: CASSTQRNYEQYF. The CDR3 region has the DNA TGCGCCAGCAGCACCCAGCGGAACTACGAGCAGTACTTC.